A selection of T cell receptor beta chains follows, all from one sample in a study of spatial heterogeneity in lung cancer. TCRdb re-analysed the 5' RACE reads in MiXCR, keeping a single row per CDR3 protein. The table shows roughly 8,900 distinct CDR3 sequences, with 8.5% to 9% occurring only once. Sequenced material: lung tumor tissue, taken at surgery. The receptors stem from a female donor with early-stage non-small cell lung cancer. Both conserved end residues are part of each CDR3. A D gene is named only where the DNA matches it firmly. Some rows have no size entry. The others give once, few or many, or a class for an expanded clone.

clone size: .
D gene: .
J gene: TRBJ2-7
V gene: TRBV28
CDR3 protein: CASSGGGTESSYEQYF
CDR3 DNA: TGTGCCAGCAGTGGGGGCGGGACAGAGAGCTCCTACGAGCAGTACTTC

clone size: .
D gene: .
J gene: TRBJ2-2
V gene: TRBV7-9
CDR3 protein: CASSFTGGYLANTGELFF
CDR3 DNA: TGTGCCAGCAGCTTCACGGGGGGCTACCTCGCGAACACCGGGGAGCTGTTTTTT

clone size: medium-sized
D gene: .
J gene: TRBJ2-2
V gene: TRBV7-2
CDR3 protein: CASRLPSHFTGELFF
CDR3 DNA: TGTGCCAGCCGCCTCCCTTCTCACTTTACCGGGGAGCTGTTTTTT

clone size: .
D gene: TRBD1
J gene: TRBJ1-2
V gene: TRBV9
CDR3 protein: CASSHGTGGLPDGYTF
CDR3 DNA: TGTGCCAGCAGCCACGGGACAGGGGGCCTCCCGGATGGCTACACCTTC

clone size: large
D gene: .
J gene: TRBJ1-5
V gene: TRBV10-3
CDR3 protein: CAISGGFGGNQPQHF
CDR3 DNA: TGTGCCATCAGTGGAGGGTTTGGAGGCAATCAGCCCCAGCATTTT

clone size: few
D gene: TRBD2
J gene: TRBJ2-1
V gene: TRBV28
CDR3 protein: CASEDGLAGGEQFF
CDR3 DNA: TGTGCCAGCGAGGATGGGCTAGCGGGGGGTGAGCAGTTCTTC

clone size: .
D gene: .
J gene: TRBJ2-5
V gene: TRBV28
CDR3 protein: CASKPGAGEEETQYF
CDR3 DNA: TGTGCCAGCAAGCCGGGTGCAGGGGAGGAAGAGACCCAGTACTTC

clone size: many
D gene: .
J gene: TRBJ2-1
V gene: TRBV9
CDR3 protein: CASSVGRGTWDNEQFF
CDR3 DNA: TGTGCCAGCAGCGTAGGACGAGGGACCTGGGACAATGAGCAGTTCTTC

clone size: many
D gene: TRBD2
J gene: TRBJ2-1
V gene: TRBV6-1
CDR3 protein: CASSELAGAYNEQFF
CDR3 DNA: TGTGCCAGCAGTGAGCTAGCGGGAGCCTACAATGAGCAGTTCTTC

clone size: many
D gene: .
J gene: TRBJ2-5
V gene: TRBV3-1
CDR3 protein: CASSHGLAQETQYF
CDR3 DNA: TGTGCCAGCAGCCACGGGCTGGCGCAAGAGACCCAGTACTTC

clone size: .
D gene: TRBD1
J gene: TRBJ1-5
V gene: TRBV20-1
CDR3 protein: CSALEGAQGNQPQHF
CDR3 DNA: TGCAGTGCTCTTGAGGGGGCCCAGGGGAATCAGCCCCAGCATTTT

clone size: many
D gene: .
J gene: TRBJ2-3
V gene: TRBV27
CDR3 protein: CASSSPGTSTDTQYF
CDR3 DNA: TGTGCCAGCAGTTCTCCCGGGACTAGCACAGATACGCAGTATTTT

clone size: .
D gene: .
J gene: TRBJ2-1
V gene: TRBV20-1
CDR3 protein: CSASSSGYSYNEQFF
CDR3 DNA: TGCAGTGCTAGTTCGAGCGGGTACTCCTACAATGAGCAGTTCTTC

clone size: medium-sized
D gene: TRBD1
J gene: TRBJ1-2
V gene: TRBV20-1
CDR3 protein: CSARNSRDSPNYGYTF
CDR3 DNA: TGCAGTGCTAGGAACAGCCGGGACAGCCCTAACTATGGCTACACCTTC

clone size: many
D gene: .
J gene: TRBJ2-3
V gene: TRBV7-2
CDR3 protein: CASSFNRADTQYF
CDR3 DNA: TGTGCCAGCAGCTTTAACCGGGCAGATACGCAGTATTTT

clone size: medium-sized
D gene: .
J gene: TRBJ1-2
V gene: TRBV28
CDR3 protein: CASGSIGGGYTF
CDR3 DNA: TGTGCCAGCGGGTCAATCGGCGGCGGCTACACCTTC

clone size: many
D gene: .
J gene: TRBJ1-2
V gene: TRBV19
CDR3 protein: CASTPRSDIIYGYTF
CDR3 DNA: TGTGCCAGTACTCCCAGATCGGACATAATATATGGCTACACCTTC

clone size: .
D gene: .
J gene: TRBJ2-3
V gene: TRBV2
CDR3 protein: CASSVGTTQYF
CDR3 DNA: TGTGCCAGCTCTGTGGGGACTACGCAGTATTTT

clone size: few
D gene: .
J gene: TRBJ2-7
V gene: TRBV6-5
CDR3 protein: CASRIERGGRYEQYF
CDR3 DNA: TGTGCCAGCAGGATTGAGCGAGGGGGACGGTACGAGCAGTACTTC

clone size: many
D gene: .
J gene: TRBJ2-2
V gene: TRBV14
CDR3 protein: CASSQWARGKTGELFF
CDR3 DNA: TGTGCCAGCAGCCAATGGGCCAGGGGAAAGACCGGGGAGCTGTTTTTT

clone size: .
D gene: .
J gene: TRBJ2-2
V gene: TRBV10-1
CDR3 protein: CASSKDWTGELFF
CDR3 DNA: TGCGCCAGCAGTAAGGACTGGACCGGGGAGCTGTTTTTT

clone size: many
D gene: TRBD1
J gene: TRBJ2-1
V gene: TRBV6-1
CDR3 protein: CASLDRTGAYNEQFF
CDR3 DNA: TGTGCCAGTCTTGATCGGACAGGGGCCTACAATGAGCAGTTCTTC